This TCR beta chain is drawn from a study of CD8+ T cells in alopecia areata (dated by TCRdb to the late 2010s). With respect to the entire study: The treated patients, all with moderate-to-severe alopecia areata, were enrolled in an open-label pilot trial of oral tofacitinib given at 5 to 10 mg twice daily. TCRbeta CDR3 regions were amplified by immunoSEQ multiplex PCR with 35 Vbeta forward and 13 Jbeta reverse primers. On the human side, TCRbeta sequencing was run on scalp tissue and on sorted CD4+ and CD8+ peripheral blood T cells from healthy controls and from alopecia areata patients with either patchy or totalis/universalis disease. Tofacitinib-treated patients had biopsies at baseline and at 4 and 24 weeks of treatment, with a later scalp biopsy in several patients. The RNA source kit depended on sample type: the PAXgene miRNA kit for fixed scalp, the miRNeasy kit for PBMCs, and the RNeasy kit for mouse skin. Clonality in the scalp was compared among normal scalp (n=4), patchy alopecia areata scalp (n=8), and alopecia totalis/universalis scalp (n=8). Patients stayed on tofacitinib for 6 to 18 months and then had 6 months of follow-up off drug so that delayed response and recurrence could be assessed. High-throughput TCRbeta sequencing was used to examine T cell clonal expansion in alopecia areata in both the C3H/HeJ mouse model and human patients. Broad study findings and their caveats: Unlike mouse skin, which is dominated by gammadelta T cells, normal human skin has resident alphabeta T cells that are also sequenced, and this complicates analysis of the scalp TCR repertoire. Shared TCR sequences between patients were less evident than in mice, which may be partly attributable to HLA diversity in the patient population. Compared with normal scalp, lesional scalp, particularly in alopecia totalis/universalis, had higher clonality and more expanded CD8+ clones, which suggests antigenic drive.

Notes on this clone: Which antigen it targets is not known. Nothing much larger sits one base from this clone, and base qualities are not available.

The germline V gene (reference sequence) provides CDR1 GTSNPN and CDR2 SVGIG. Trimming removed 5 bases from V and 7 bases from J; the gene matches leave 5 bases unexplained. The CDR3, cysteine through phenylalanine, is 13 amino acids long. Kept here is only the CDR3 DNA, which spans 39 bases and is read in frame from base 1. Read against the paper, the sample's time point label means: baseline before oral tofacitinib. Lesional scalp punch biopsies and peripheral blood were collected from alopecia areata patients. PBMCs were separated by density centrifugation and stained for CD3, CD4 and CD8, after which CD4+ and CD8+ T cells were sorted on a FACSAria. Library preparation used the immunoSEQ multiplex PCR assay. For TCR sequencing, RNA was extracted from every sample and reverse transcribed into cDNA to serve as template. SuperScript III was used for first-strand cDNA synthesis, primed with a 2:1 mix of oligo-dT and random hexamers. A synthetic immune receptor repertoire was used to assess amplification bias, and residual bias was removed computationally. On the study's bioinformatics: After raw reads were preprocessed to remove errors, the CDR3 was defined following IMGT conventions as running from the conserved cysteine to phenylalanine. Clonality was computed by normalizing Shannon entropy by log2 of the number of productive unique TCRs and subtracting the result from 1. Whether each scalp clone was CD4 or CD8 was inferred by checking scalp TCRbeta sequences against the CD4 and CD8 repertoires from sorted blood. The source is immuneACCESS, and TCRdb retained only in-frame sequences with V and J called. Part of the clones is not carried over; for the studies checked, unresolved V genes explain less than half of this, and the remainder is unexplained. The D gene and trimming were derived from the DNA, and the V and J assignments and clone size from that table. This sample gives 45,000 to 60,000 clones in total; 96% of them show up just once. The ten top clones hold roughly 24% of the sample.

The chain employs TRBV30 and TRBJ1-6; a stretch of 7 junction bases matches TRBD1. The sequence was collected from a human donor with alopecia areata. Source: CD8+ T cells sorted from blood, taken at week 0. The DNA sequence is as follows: TGTGCCTGGGGACAGGTGTCAAATTCACCCCTCCACTTT. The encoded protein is CAWGQVSNSPLHF.